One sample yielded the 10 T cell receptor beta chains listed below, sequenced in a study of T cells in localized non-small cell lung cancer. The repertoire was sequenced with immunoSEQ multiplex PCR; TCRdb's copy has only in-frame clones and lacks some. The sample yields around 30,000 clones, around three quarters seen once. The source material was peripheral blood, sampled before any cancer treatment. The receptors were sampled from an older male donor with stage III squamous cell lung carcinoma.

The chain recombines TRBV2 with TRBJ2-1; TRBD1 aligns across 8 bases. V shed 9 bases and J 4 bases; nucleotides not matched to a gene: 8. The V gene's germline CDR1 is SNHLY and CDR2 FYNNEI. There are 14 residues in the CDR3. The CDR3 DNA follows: TGTGCCAGTTTACCGGGGACAGGATACAATGAGCAGTTCTTC. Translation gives CASLPGTGYNEQFF.

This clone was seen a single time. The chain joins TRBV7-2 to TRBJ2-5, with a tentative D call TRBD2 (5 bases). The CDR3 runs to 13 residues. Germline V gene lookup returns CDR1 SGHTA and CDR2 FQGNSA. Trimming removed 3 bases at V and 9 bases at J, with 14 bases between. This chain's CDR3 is CASSFGGLEAQYF. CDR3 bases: TGTGCCAGCAGCTTCGGCGGTCTGGAGGCCCAGTACTTC.

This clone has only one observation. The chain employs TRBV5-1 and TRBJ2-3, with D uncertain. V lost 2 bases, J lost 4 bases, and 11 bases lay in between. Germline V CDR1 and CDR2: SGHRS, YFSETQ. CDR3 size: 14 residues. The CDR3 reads CASSLKIVPDTQYF. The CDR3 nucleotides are TGCGCCAGCAGCTTAAAAATAGTCCCAGATACGCAGTATTTT.

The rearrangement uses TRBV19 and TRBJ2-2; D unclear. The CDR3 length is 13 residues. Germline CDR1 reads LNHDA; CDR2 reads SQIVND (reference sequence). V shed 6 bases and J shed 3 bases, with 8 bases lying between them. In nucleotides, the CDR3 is TGTGCCAGTAGCTGGGCCCACACCGGGGAGCTGTTTTTT. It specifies CASSWAHTGELFF. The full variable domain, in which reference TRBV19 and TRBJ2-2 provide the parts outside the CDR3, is DGGITQSPKYLFRKEGQNVTLSCEQNLNHDAMYWYRQDPGQGLRLIYYSQIVNDFQKGDIAEGYSVSREKKESFPLTVTSAQKNPTAFYLCASSWAHTGELFFGEGSRLTVL.

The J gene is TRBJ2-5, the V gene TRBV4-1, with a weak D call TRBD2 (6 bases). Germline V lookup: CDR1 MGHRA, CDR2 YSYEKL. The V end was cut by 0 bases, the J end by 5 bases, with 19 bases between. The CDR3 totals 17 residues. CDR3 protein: CASSQEVVAGSKETQYF. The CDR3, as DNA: TGCGCCAGCAGCCAAGAAGTCGTGGCGGGATCGAAGGAGACCCAGTACTTC.

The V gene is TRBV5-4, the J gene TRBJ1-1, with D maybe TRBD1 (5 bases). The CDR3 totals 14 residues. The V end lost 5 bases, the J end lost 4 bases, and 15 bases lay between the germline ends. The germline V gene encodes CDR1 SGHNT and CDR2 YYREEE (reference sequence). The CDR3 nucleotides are TGTGCCAGCAGTTACCGGACACACTTCACTGAAGCTTTCTTT. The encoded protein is CASSYRTHFTEAFF.

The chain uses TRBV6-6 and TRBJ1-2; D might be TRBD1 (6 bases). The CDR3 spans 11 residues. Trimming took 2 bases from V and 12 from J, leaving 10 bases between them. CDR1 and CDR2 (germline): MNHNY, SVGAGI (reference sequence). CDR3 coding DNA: TGTGCCAGCAGTTACGGGGGGCAGGACACCTTC. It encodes CASSYGGQDTF.

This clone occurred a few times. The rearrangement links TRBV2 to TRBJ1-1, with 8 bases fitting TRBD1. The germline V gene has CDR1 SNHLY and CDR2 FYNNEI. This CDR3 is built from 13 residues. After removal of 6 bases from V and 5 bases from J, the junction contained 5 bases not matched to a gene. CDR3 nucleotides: TGTGCCAGCAGGCTCAGGGGGCAAACTGAAGCTTTCTTT. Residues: CASRLRGQTEAFF.

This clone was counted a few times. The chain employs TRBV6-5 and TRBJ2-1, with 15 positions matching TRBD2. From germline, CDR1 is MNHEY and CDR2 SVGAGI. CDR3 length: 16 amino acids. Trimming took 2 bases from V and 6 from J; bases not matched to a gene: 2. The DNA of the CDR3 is TGTGCCAGCAGTTACACGGGACTAGCGGGAGGCAATGAGCAGTTCTTC. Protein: CASSYTGLAGGNEQFF.

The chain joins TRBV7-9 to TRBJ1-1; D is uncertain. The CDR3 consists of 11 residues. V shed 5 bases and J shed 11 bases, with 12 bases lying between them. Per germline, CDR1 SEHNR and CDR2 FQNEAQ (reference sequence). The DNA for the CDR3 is TGTGCCAGCAGCATGAATCTTGGGGCTTTCTTT. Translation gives CASSMNLGAFF.